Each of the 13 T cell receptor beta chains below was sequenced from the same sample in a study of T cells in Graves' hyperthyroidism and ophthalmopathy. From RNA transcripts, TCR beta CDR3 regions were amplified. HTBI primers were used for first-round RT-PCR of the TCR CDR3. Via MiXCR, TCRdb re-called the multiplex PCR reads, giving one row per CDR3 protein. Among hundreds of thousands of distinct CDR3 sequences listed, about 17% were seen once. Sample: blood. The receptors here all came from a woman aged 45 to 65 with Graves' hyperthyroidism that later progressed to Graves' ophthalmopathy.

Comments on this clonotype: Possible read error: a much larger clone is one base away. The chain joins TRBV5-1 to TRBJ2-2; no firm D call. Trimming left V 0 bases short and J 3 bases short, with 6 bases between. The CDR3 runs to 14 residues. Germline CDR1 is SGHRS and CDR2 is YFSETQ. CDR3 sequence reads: CASSLEPDTGELFF. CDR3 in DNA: TGCGCCAGCAGCTTGGAACCGGACACCGGGGAGCTGTTTTTT.

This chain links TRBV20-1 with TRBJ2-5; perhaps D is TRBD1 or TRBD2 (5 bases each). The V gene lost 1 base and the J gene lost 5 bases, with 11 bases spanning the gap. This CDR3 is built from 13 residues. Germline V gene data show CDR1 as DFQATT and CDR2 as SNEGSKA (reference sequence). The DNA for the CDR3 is TGCAGTGCTAGAGTCGGGGCTTCGGAGACCCAGTACTTC. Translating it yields CSARVGASETQYF.

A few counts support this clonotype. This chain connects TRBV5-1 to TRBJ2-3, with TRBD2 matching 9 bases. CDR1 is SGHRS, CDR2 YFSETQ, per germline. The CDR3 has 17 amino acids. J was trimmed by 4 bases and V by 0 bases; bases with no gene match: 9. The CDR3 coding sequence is TGCGCCAGCAGCTTGGCTCTTAGCGGGGGACAATCAGATACGCAGTATTTT. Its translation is CASSLALSGGQSDTQYF.

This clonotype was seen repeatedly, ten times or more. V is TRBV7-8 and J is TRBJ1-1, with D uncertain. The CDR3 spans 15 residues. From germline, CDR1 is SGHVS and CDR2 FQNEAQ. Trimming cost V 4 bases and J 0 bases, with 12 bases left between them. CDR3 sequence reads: CASSSGVRLNTEAFF. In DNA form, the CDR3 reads TGTGCCAGCAGCTCAGGCGTCCGCCTGAACACTGAAGCTTTCTTT. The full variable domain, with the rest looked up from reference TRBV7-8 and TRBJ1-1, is GAGVSQSPRYKVAKRGQDVALRCDPISGHVSLFWYQQALGQGPEFLTYFQNEAQLDKSGLPSDRFFAERPEGSVSTLKIQRTQQEDSAVYLCASSSGVRLNTEAFFGQGTRLTVV.

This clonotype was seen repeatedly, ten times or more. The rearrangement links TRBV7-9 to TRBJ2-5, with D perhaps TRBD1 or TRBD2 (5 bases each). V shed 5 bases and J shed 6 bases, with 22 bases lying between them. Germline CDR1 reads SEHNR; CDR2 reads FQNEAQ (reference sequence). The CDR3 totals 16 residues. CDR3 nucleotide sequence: TGTGCCAGCAGCCACCTCGGGACCCAAAGGGGCCAGACCCAGTACTTC. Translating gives CASSHLGTQRGQTQYF.

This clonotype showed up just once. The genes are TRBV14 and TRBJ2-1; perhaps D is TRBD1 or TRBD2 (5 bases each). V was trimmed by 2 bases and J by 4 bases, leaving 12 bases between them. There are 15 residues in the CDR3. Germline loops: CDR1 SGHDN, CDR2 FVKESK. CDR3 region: CASSQPGPIYNEQFF. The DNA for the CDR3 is TGTGCCAGCAGCCAACCGGGACCGATATACAATGAGCAGTTCTTC.

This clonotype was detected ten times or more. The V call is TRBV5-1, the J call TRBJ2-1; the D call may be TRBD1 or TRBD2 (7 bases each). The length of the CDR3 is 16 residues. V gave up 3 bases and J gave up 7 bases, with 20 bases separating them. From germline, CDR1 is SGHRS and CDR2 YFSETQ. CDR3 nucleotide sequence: TGCGCCAGCAGCTGGGACCCGAGACAGGGAGGGAATGAGCAGTTCTTC. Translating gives CASSWDPRQGGNEQFF.

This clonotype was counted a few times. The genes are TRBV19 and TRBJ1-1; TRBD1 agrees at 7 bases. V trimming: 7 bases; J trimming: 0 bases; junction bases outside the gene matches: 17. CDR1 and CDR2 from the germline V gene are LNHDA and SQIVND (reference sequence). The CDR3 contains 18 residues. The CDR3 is CASTTAPDRLDMNTEAFF. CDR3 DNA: TGTGCCAGTACCACCGCCCCGGACAGGCTGGACATGAACACTGAAGCTTTCTTT. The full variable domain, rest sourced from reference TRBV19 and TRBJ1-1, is DGGITQSPKYLFRKEGQNVTLSCEQNLNHDAMYWYRQDPGQGLRLIYYSQIVNDFQKGDIAEGYSVSREKKESFPLTVTSAQKNPTAFYLCASTTAPDRLDMNTEAFFGQGTRLTVV.

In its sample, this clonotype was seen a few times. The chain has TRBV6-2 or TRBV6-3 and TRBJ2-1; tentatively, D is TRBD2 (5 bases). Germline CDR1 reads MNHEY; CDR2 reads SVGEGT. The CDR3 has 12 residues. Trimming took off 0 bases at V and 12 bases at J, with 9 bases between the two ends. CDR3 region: CASSYSSRGQFF. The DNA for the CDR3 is TGTGCCAGCAGTTACTCGAGTCGGGGGCAGTTCTTC.

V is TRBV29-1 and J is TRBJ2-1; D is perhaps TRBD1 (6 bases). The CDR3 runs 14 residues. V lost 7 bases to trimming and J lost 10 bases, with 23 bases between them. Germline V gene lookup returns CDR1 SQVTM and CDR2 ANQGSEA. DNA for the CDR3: TGCAGCGCGCTTAACAGCGGATCCCAGGGGGAGCAGTTCTTC. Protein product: CSALNSGSQGEQFF.

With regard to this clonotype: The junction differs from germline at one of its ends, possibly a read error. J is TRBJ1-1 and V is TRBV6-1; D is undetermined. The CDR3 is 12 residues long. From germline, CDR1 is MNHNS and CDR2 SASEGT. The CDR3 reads CASSEKRDEALF. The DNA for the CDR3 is TGTGCCAGCAGTGAAAAAAGGGATGAAGCTTTATTT.

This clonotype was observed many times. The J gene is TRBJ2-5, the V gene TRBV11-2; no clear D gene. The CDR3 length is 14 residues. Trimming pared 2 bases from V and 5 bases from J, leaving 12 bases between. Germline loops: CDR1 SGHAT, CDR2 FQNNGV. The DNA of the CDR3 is TGTGCCAGCAGCTTACTTTCATTTCGGGAGACCCAGTACTTC. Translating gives CASSLLSFRETQYF.

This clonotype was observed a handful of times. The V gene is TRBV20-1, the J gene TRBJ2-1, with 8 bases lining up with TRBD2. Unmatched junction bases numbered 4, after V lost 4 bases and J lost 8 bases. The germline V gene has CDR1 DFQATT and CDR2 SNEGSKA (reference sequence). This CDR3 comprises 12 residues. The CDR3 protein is CSATEAGDEQFF. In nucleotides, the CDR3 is TGCAGTGCTACTGAAGCGGGGGATGAGCAGTTCTTC.